This T cell receptor beta chain was profiled in a study of ipilimumab plus nivolumab after autologous stem cell transplantation. As for the study in general: Median doses per patient: 4 or 5 ipilimumab, seven to nine nivolumab. Both relapsed and primary refractory DLBCL were included.

Clones were sequenced by immunoSEQ multiplex PCR, and TCRdb holds only the in-frame ones, with some missing. The data contain around 17,000 clones, approximately 71% of them singletons. The CDR3 consists of 14 residues. The germline V gene encodes CDR1 SGDLS and CDR2 YYNGEE. V lost 4 bases and J lost 7; bases outside the gene matches: 11. Checkpoint therapy with ipilimumab 1 mg/kg began 14 to 28 days after transplant. Specimen: PBMCs, collected in a trial of ipilimumab plus nivolumab as post-transplant consolidation. V usage is TRBV9 and J usage is TRBJ2-7, with TRBD1 matching over 7 bases. The source of this sequence is a male donor with diffuse large B-cell lymphoma. Here the CDR3 DNA reads TGTGCCAGCAGCTCCCGGGACAGTGAAGGGGAGCAGTACTTC. Protein product: CASSSRDSEGEQYF.